Below are 8 T cell receptor beta chains sequenced from a single sample in a study of metastatic and nonmetastatic thyroid tumors. Using MiXCR, TCRdb re-called clones from the PCR reads. The sample yields around 23,000 clones, roughly 23% seen once. Patients had received no treatment of any kind before thyroid surgery. Sequencing was performed on tumor tissue. The receptor set was obtained from a female donor with papillary thyroid cancer or a benign thyroid nodule (not recorded which). Some clones in this sample may be carry-over from other donors' samples.

This clone has at least ten counts. The chain links TRBV28 to TRBJ2-2; 7 nucleotides match TRBD1. With 7 bases clipped from V and 7 bases from J, the junction kept 9 bases outside the gene matches. The CDR3 covers 14 residues. The germline gives CDR1 MDHEN, CDR2 SYDVKM. Here the CDR3 reads CASNQQGYHGELFF. CDR3 coding DNA: TGTGCCAGCAACCAACAGGGGTACCACGGGGAGCTGTTTTTT.

The gene calls are TRBV20-1 and TRBJ2-1; 8 bases are a match to TRBD2. The CDR3 loop spans 17 amino acids. Germline CDR1 is DFQATT and CDR2 is SNEGSKA (reference sequence). Trimming removed 5 bases from V and 3 bases from J; junction bases left unmatched: 15. The CDR3 is CSAPQLHTSGGYNEQFF. The CDR3 region has the DNA TGCAGTGCTCCTCAACTACATACCAGCGGGGGCTACAATGAGCAGTTCTTC.

By proportion, this clone is medium-sized (0.01 to 0.1%). The chain carries TRBV6-5 and TRBJ1-2; no reliable D call. V was trimmed by 1 base and J by 5 bases, leaving 11 bases between them. The germline gives CDR1 MNHEY, CDR2 SVGAGI. This CDR3 comprises 14 residues. CDR3 sequence: CASSYLKETYGYTF. The CDR3 DNA sequence: TGTGCCAGCAGTTACTTAAAGGAAACGTATGGCTACACCTTC.

The chain links TRBV5-1 to TRBJ2-7; unclear D gene. V lost 2 bases and J lost 2, with 8 bases in between. Germline CDR1 is SGHRS and CDR2 is YFSETQ. This CDR3 has 13 amino acids. The chain's CDR3 is CASSFMDAYEQYF. CDR3 sequence (DNA): TGCGCCAGCAGCTTTATGGATGCCTACGAGCAGTACTTC.

Many counts were recorded for this clone. The rearrangement links TRBV20-1 to TRBJ2-2; 9 bases line up with TRBD2. Germline values: CDR1 DFQATT, CDR2 SNEGSKA (reference sequence). The CDR3 length is 14 residues. In DNA form, the CDR3 reads TGCGGAGCCAAGACTAGCGGAGCCGCCGGGGAGCTGTTTTTT. Amino acids: CGAKTSGAAGELFF.

This clone has a handful of counts. The V gene is TRBV2, the J gene TRBJ2-3; D gene unclear. V lost 6 bases to trimming and J lost 0 bases, with 10 bases between them. Germline CDR1 is SNHLY and CDR2 is FYNNEI. CDR3 length equals 14 residues. CDR3 nucleotides: TGTGCCAGCAGGGGCTATCGGAGCACAGATACGCAGTATTTT. Translation: CASRGYRSTDTQYF.

The table lists this clone with many counts. The chain combines TRBV24-1 with TRBJ1-2; D call uncertain. The germline V gene encodes CDR1 KGHDR and CDR2 SFDVKD. Trimming removed 3 bases at V and 2 bases at J, with 6 bases between. The CDR3 length is 13 residues. The CDR3 DNA sequence: TGTGCCACCAGTGATAGGGCGAACTATGGCTACACCTTC. Encoded protein: CATSDRANYGYTF.

In its sample, this clone was seen many times. The rearrangement links TRBV19 to TRBJ1-1; 10 bases are shared with TRBD1. Germline V lookup: CDR1 LNHDA, CDR2 SQIVND (reference sequence). This CDR3 comprises 15 residues. Trimming at V came to 6 bases and at J to 5 bases, leaving 9 bases not matched to a gene. This CDR3 is CASRPPGQGNTEAFF. The CDR3 bases are TGTGCCAGTAGGCCTCCGGGACAGGGGAATACTGAAGCTTTCTTT.